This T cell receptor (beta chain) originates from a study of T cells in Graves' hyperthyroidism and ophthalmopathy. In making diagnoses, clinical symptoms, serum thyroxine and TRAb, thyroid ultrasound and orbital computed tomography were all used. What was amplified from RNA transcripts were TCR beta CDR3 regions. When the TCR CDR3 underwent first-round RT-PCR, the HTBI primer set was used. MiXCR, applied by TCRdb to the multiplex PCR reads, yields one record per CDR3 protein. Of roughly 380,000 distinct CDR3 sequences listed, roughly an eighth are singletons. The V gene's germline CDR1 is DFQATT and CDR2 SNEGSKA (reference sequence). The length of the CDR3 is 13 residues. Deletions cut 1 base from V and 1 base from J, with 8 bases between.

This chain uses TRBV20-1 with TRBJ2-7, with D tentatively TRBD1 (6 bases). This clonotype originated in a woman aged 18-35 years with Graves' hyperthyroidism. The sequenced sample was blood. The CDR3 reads CSARGRGSYEQYF. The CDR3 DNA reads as TGCAGTGCTAGAGGTAGGGGGTCCTACGAGCAGTACTTC.